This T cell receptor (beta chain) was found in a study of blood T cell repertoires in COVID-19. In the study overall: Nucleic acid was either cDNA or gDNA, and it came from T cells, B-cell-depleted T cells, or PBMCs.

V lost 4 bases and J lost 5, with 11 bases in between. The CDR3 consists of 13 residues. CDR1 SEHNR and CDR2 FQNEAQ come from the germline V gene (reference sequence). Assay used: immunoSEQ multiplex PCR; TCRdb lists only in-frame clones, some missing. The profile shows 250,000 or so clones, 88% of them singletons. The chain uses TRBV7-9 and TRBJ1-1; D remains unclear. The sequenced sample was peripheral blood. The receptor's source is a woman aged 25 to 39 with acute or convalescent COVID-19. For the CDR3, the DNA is TGTGCCAGCAGCTCCGAAAGAGGGACTGAAGCTTTCTTT. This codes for CASSSERGTEAFF.